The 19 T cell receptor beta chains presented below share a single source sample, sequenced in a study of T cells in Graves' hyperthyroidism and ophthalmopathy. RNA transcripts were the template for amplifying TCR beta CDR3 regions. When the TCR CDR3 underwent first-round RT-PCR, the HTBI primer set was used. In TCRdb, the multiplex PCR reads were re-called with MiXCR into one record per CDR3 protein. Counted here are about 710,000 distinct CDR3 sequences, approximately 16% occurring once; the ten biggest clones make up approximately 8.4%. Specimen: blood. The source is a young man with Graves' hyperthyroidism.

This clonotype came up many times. The DNA of the CDR3 is TGTGCCAGCCGCATGCCCCCCAGCGAGCAGTACTTC. This encodes CASRMPPSEQYF. This chain uses TRBV28 with TRBJ2-7, with D hard to call. The V end was cut by 8 bases, the J end by 6 bases, with 14 bases between. CDR3 length: 12 amino acids. The germline V gene encodes CDR1 MDHEN and CDR2 SYDVKM.

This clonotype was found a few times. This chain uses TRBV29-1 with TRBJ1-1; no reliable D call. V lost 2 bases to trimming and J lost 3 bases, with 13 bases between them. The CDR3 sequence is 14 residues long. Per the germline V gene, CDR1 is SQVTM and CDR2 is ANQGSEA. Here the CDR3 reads CSVETRGKDTEAFF. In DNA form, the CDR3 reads TGCAGCGTTGAAACCCGAGGCAAGGACACTGAAGCTTTCTTT.

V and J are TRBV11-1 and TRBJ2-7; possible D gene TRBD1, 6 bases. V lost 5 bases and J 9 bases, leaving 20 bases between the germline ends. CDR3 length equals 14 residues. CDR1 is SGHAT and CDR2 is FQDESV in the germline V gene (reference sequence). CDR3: CASSPQGVAVGQYF. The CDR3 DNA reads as TGTGCCAGCAGCCCACAGGGAGTTGCCGTCGGGCAGTACTTC.

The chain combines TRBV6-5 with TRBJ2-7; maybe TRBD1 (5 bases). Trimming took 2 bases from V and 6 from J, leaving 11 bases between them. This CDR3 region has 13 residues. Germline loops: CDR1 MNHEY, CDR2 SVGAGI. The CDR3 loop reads CASSYGATVEQYF. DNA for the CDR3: TGTGCCAGCAGTTACGGGGCGACCGTCGAGCAGTACTTC.

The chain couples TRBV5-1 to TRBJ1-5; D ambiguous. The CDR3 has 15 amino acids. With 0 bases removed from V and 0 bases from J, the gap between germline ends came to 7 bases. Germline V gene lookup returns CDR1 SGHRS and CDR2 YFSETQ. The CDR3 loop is CASSLDSCSNQPQHF. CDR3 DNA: TGCGCCAGCAGCTTGGACAGTTGTAGCAATCAGCCCCAGCATTTT.

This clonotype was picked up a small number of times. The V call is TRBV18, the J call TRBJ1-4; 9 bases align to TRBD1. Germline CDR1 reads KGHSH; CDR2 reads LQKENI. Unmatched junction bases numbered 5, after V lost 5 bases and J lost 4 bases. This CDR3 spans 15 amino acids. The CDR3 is CASSAPGQGNEKLFF. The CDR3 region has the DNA TGTGCCAGCTCAGCGCCGGGACAGGGTAATGAAAAACTGTTTTTT.

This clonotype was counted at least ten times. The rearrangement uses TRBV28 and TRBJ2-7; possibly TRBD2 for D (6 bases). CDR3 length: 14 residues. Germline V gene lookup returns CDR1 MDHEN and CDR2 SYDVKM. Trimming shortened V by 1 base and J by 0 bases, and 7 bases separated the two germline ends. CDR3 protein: CASSLYGSSYEQYF. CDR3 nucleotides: TGTGCCAGCAGTTTATACGGGAGCTCCTACGAGCAGTACTTC.

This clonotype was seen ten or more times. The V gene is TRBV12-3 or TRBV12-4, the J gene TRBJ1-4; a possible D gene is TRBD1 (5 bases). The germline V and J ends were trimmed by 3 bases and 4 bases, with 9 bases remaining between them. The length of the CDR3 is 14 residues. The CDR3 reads CASSFRDLNEKLFF. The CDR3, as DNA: TGTGCCAGCAGTTTCCGGGACCTTAATGAAAAACTGTTTTTT.

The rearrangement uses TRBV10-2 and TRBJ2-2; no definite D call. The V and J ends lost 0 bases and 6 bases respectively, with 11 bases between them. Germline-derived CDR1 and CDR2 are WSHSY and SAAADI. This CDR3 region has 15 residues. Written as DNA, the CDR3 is TGCGCCAGCAGTGAGTCGACCGGAAATTCCGGGGAGCTGTTTTTT. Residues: CASSESTGNSGELFF.

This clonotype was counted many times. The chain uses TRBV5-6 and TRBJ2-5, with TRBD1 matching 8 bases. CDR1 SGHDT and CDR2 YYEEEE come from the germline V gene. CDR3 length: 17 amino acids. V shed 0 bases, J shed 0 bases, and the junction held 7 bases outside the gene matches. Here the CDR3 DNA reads TGTGCCAGCAGCTTGGATTTTGGGACAGGTAACCAAGAGACCCAGTACTTC. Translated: CASSLDFGTGNQETQYF.

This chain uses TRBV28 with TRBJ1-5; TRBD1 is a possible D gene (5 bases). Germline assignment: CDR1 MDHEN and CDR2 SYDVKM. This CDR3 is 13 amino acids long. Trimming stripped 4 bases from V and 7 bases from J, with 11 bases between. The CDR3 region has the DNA TGTGCCAGCAGTTGGGGGGACGGGCAGCCCCAGCATTTT. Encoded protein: CASSWGDGQPQHF.

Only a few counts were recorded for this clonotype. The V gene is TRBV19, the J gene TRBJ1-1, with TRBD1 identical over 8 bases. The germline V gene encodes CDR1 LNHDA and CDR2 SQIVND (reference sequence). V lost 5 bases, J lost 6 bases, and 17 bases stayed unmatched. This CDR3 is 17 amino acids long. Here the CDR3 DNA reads TGTGCCAGTAGTTTCCTCGGACAGGGCCAAAGCCAACCTGAAGCTTTCTTT. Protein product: CASSFLGQGQSQPEAFF.

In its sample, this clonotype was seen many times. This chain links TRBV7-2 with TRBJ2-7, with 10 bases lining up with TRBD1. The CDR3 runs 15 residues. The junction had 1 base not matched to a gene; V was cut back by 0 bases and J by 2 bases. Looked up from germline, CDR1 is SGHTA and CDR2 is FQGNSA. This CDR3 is CASSLAGQGTYEQYF. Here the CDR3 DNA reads TGTGCCAGCAGCTTAGCGGGACAGGGGACCTACGAGCAGTACTTC.

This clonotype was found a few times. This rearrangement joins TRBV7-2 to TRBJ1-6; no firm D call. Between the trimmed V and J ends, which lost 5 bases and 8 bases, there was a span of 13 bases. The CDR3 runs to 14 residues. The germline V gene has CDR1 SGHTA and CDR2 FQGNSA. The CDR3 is CASSRRVVDSPLHF. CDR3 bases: TGTGCCAGCAGCCGCCGGGTTGTGGATTCACCCCTCCACTTT.

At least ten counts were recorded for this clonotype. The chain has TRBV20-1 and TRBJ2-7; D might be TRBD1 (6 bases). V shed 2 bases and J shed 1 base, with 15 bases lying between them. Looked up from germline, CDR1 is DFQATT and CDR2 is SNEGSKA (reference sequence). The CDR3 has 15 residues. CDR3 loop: CSARPPTGNSYEQYF. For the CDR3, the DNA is TGCAGTGCTAGACCCCCAACAGGGAATTCCTACGAGCAGTACTTC.

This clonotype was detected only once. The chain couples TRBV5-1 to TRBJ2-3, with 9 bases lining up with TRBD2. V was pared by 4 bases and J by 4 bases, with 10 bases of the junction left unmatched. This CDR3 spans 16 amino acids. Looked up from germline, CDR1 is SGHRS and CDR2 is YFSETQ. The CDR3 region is CASSPPGSGRADTQYF. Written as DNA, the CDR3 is TGCGCCAGCAGCCCCCCAGGTAGCGGGAGAGCAGATACGCAGTATTTT. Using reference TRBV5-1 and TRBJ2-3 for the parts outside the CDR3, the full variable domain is KAGVTQTPRYLIKTRGQQVTLSCSPISGHRSVSWYQQTPGQGLQFLFEYFSETQRNKGNFPGRFSGRQFSNSRSEMNVSTLELGDSALYLCASSPPGSGRADTQYFGPGTRLTVL.

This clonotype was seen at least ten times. The CDR3 bases are TGTGCCAGCAGTGAAGGAGTGGGCAGCTCAGAAGCTTTCTTT. This translates into CASSEGVGSSEAFF. This chain links TRBV2 with TRBJ1-1; D ambiguous. Trimming stripped 1 base from V and 8 bases from J, with 14 bases between. Germline V CDR1 and CDR2: SNHLY, FYNNEI. CDR3 length equals 14 residues.

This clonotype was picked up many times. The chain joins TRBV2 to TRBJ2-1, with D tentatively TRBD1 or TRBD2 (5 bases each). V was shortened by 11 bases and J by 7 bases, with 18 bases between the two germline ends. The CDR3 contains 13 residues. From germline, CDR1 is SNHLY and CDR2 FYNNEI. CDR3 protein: CAGSASWGNEQFF. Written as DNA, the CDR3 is TGTGCCGGGTCGGCTAGCTGGGGGAATGAGCAGTTCTTC.

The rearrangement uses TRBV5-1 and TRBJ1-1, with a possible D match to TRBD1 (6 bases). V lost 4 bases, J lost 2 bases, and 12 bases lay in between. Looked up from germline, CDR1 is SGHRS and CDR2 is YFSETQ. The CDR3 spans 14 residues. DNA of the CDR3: TGCGCCAGCAGCACTGGACAGTTAAACACTGAAGCTTTCTTT. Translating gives CASSTGQLNTEAFF.